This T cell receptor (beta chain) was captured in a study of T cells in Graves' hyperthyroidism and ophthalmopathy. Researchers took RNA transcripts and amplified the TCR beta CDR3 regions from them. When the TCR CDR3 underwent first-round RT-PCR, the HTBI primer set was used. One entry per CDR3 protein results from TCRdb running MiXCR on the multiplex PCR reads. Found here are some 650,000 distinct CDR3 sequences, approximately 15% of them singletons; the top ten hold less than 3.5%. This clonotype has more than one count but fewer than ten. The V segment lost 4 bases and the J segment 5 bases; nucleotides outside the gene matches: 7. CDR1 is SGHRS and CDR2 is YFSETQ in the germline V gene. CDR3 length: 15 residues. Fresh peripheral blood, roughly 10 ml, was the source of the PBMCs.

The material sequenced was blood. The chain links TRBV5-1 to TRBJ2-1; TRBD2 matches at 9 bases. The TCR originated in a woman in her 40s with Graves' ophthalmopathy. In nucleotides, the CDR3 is TGCGCCAGCAGCAGGGAGGTAGCGGGAGACAATGAGCAGTTCTTC. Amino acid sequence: CASSREVAGDNEQFF.